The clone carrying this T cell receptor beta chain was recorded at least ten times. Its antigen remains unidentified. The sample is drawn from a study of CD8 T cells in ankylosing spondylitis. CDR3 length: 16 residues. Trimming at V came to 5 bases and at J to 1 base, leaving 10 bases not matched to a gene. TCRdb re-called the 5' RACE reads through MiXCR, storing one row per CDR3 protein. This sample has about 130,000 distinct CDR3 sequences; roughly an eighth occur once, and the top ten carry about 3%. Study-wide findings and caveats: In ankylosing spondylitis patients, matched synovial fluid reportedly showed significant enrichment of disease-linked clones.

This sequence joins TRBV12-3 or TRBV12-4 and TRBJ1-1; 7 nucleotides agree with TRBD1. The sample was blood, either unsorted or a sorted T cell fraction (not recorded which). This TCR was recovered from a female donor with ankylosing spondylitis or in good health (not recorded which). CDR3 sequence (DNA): TGTGCCAGCAGTCCCAGGACAGGTTGGGGGAACACTGAAGCTTTCTTT. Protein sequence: CASSPRTGWGNTEAFF.